The rows below give T cell receptor beta chains drawn from one sample of a study of shared clonotypes between healthy human individuals. The assay was immunoSEQ multiplex PCR, and TCRdb's table has in-frame clones only and misses some. The data contain 950,000 to 1,300,000 clones, around 74% of them seen just once; the ten biggest clones take up about 1.4%. The sample taken for sequencing was memory CD4+ T cells sorted from blood. These receptors came from a man between 18 and 29 years old in good health. Each CDR3 is given with its conserved first and last residue. D genes are given only for firm matches. Rows give clone size only sometimes, using once, few, many, or a class for an expanded clone.

v_call	j_call	d_call	clone_size	cdr3_nt	cdr3_aa
TRBV2	TRBJ2-7	TRBD2	once	TGTGCCAGCAGTGGACTAGCGGATTACTACGAGCAGTACTTC	CASSGLADYYEQYF
TRBV7-2	TRBJ1-2	.	few	TGTGCCAGCAGCTTAGGCTGGGGGGCTCCCCCCAACACCTTC	CASSLGWGAPPNTF
TRBV28	TRBJ1-5	.	.	TGTGCCAGTCGTTCAGAGGGGGGGTATAGCAATCAGCCCCAGCATTTT	CASRSEGGYSNQPQHF
TRBV27	TRBJ1-1	.	.	TGTGCCAGCAGTTTAAACAGGGTCACTGAAGCTTTCTTT	CASSLNRVTEAFF
TRBV6-1	TRBJ2-7	.	.	TGTGCCAGCAGTAGCCGGGACGGAGACTACGAGCAGTACTTC	CASSSRDGDYEQYF
TRBV5-4	TRBJ2-3	.	.	TGTGCCAGCAGCTTGGGGGGTAGCGGCACAGATACGCAGTATTTT	CASSLGGSGTDTQYF
TRBV18	TRBJ2-7	.	few	TGTGCCAGCTCCCCCGGTACGGGCCACTCCTACGAGCAGTACTTC	CASSPGTGHSYEQYF
TRBV15	TRBJ2-2	.	.	TGTGCCACCAGCCGCTCTGCCGGGGAGCTGTTTTTT	CATSRSAGELFF
TRBV2	TRBJ1-1	TRBD1	.	TGTGCCAGCAGGATAGGACAGGAGAACACTGAAGCTTTCTTT	CASRIGQENTEAFF
TRBV5-4	TRBJ1-3	TRBD1	.	TGTGCCAGCAGCTTCGACAGGGTTGGAAACACCATATATTTT	CASSFDRVGNTIYF
TRBV5-1	TRBJ2-3	TRBD1	.	TGCGCCAGCAGCTTGGGGGACAGGGGTTCAGATACGCAGTATTTT	CASSLGDRGSDTQYF
TRBV5-5	TRBJ2-1	TRBD2	.	TGTGCCAGCAGCTCCAGCGGGAGAGCCTACAATGAGCAGTTCTTC	CASSSSGRAYNEQFF
TRBV11-2	TRBJ1-4	TRBD1	.	TGTGCCAGCAGCCTAGGACAGGCCCCTTCTATCGAAAAACTGTTTTTT	CASSLGQAPSIEKLFF